This record covers a single TCR beta chain. Its matching antigen is unknown. Here immunoSEQ multiplex PCR was the method, and the copy in TCRdb shows in-frame clones only, minus some. The sample has tens of thousands of clones; more than 65% are singletons. These data come from a study of PD-1 blockade in classical Hodgkin lymphoma. Findings of the study overall: While CD8+ TCR diversity did not rise significantly by C4D1, CD4+ TCR diversity did.

Every one of the patients relapsed after autologous stem cell transplantation (brentuximab vedotin exposure was variable). The germline V gene has CDR1 KGHSH and CDR2 LQKENI. V lost 2 bases and J lost 0, with 11 bases in between. The CDR3 loop spans 16 amino acids. This sample comprised peripheral blood mononuclear cells (PBMCs), obtained at baseline. This clonotype was sampled from a human donor with classical Hodgkin lymphoma. This chain uses TRBV18 with TRBJ2-4, with D possibly matching TRBD1 (5 bases). This chain's CDR3 is CASSPGQGLAKNIQYF. CDR3 coding DNA: TGTGCCAGCTCACCAGGGCAGGGCTTAGCCAAAAACATTCAGTACTTC.